This T cell receptor beta chain was documented in a study of cytomegalovirus exposure and HLA in healthy donors. Turning to the study itself: A previous analysis identified around 120 million unique TCR beta sequences derived from about 180 million T cells. Study-level findings and limits: According to an earlier analysis, most TCR beta V segments yielded productive rearrangements about 87% or about 30% of the time.

The PCR contained 60 Vbeta and 13 Jbeta primers. Produced via immunoSEQ multiplex PCR; TCRdb's table is partial and in-frame only. The table records some 150,000 clones, roughly 81% of them present only once. A few counts support this clone. No antigen is known for it. Germline CDR1 MGHRA, CDR2 YSYEKL. V gave up 6 bases and J gave up 4 bases, with 15 bases separating them. The CDR3 has 15 residues. The sample taken for sequencing was PBMCs. This TCR was recovered from a woman aged 50 to 65 in good health and CMV-seronegative. This chain uses TRBV4-1 with TRBJ2-2, with a weak D call TRBD1 (6 bases). The CDR3, as DNA: TGCGCCAGCAGTTGGTGGACAGACATCACCGGGGAGCTGTTTTTT. It encodes CASSWWTDITGELFF.